Shown below are 23 T cell receptor beta chains from a single sample sequenced in a study of cytomegalovirus exposure and HLA in healthy donors. 60 Vbeta and 13 Jbeta primers were used in PCR. Sequencing was performed with immunoSEQ multiplex PCR; in TCRdb, only in-frame clones are kept and a portion is missing. Here the sample spans 150,000 to 200,000 clones, about 84% being singletons. Sequenced input: PBMCs. The source is a man between 50 and 59 years old in good health and CMV-seronegative.

The chain has TRBV6-5 and TRBJ1-1; 7 bases map to TRBD1. CDR3 length: 15 amino acids. After removal of 6 bases from V and 6 bases from J, the junction contained 13 bases not matched to a gene. Germline V CDR1 and CDR2: MNHEY, SVGAGI. In DNA, the CDR3 is TGTGCCAGCAGCCTGCCGGGACAGAGGCCCCCTGAAGCTTTCTTT. This sequence encodes CASSLPGQRPPEAFF.

The rearrangement links TRBV30 to TRBJ1-3; no clear D gene. CDR1 is GTSNPN and CDR2 is SVGIG in the germline V gene (reference sequence). The CDR3 contains 12 residues. V was trimmed by 2 bases and J by 5 bases, leaving 7 bases between them. CDR3 protein: CAWSLNRNTIYF. In DNA, the CDR3 is TGTGCCTGGAGTCTAAACCGAAACACCATATATTTT.

The CDR3: CASFSKQRAEQFF. DNA of the CDR3: TGTGCCAGCTTCTCTAAGCAGCGAGCTGAGCAGTTCTTC. V gene TRBV11-2 combines with J gene TRBJ2-1; no clear D gene. Germline CDR1 reads SGHAT; CDR2 reads FQNNGV. Trimming took 8 bases from V and 9 from J, leaving 17 bases between them. The CDR3 covers 13 residues.

This clone occurred once. V gene TRBV14 combines with J gene TRBJ2-7; 7 bases fit TRBD2. Germline CDR1 reads SGHDN; CDR2 reads FVKESK. This CDR3 region has 15 residues. Trimming cost V 0 bases and J 4 bases; bases outside gene matches: 6. The CDR3 loop reads CASSQDWTRRYEQYF. The CDR3 coding sequence is TGTGCCAGCAGCCAAGATTGGACTAGGAGGTACGAGCAGTACTTC.

The chain combines TRBV5-8 with TRBJ2-5; 12 nucleotides agree with TRBD2. V lost 0 bases, J lost 3 bases, and 3 bases stayed unmatched. The CDR3 sequence is 16 residues long. In germline, CDR1 is SGHTS, CDR2 YDEGEE. The CDR3 DNA sequence: TGTGCCAGCAGCTTGGGGACTAGCGGGAACAAAGAGACCCAGTACTTC. It codes for CASSLGTSGNKETQYF.

This chain uses TRBV19 with TRBJ2-2, with a possible D match to TRBD1 (5 bases). Germline V gene data show CDR1 as LNHDA and CDR2 as SQIVND (reference sequence). The CDR3 extends over 13 amino acids. CDR3: CASIDRVTGELFF. In nucleotides, the CDR3 is TGTGCTTCGATCGACAGAGTCACCGGGGAGCTGTTTTTT.

The V and J genes are TRBV15 and TRBJ2-4, with D unresolved. The CDR3 sequence is 13 residues long. V lost 8 bases, J lost 0 bases, and 8 bases lay in between. In germline, CDR1 is LNHNV, CDR2 YYDKDF (reference sequence). DNA of the CDR3: TGTGCCACCGGCCAATTAGCCAAAAACATTCAGTACTTC. Protein product: CATGQLAKNIQYF.

The chain has TRBV14 and TRBJ2-7; TRBD2 is a possible D gene (5 bases). Germline assignment: CDR1 SGHDN and CDR2 FVKESK. The CDR3 spans 14 residues. V shed 1 base and J shed 3 bases, with 10 bases lying between them. CDR3 DNA sequence: TGTGCCAGCAGCCAAGGGACTCCCGTCTACGAGCAGTACTTC. This sequence encodes CASSQGTPVYEQYF.

The chain links TRBV19 to TRBJ1-5; a possible D gene is TRBD1 (5 bases). Germline V gene data show CDR1 as LNHDA and CDR2 as SQIVND (reference sequence). The CDR3 has 13 amino acids. Trimming stripped 8 bases from V and 5 bases from J, with 13 bases between. The CDR3 reads CASQVGVHQPQHF. The CDR3 coding sequence is TGTGCCAGTCAGGTAGGGGTCCATCAGCCCCAGCATTTT. Variable domain in full (rest from reference TRBV19 and TRBJ1-5): DGGITQSPKYLFRKEGQNVTLSCEQNLNHDAMYWYRQDPGQGLRLIYYSQIVNDFQKGDIAEGYSVSREKKESFPLTVTSAQKNPTAFYLCASQVGVHQPQHFGDGTRLSIL.

The chain combines TRBV5-4 with TRBJ2-3; 9 nucleotides match TRBD1. This CDR3 contains 16 residues. The J segment lost 7 bases and the V segment lost 4 bases, leaving 13 bases of the junction unmatched. Germline V gives CDR1 SGHNT, CDR2 YYREEE (reference sequence). Here the CDR3 DNA reads TGTGCCAGCAGCCCGCCGGGACAGGGAAATGGGAATACGCAGTATTTT. Encoded protein: CASSPPGQGNGNTQYF.

This clone was seen more than once but under ten times. The chain uses TRBV4-1 and TRBJ1-4; D unclear. The CDR3 has 15 residues. CDR1 MGHRA and CDR2 YSYEKL come from the germline V gene. The V gene lost 1 base and the J gene lost 7 bases, with 13 bases spanning the gap. This CDR3 reads CASSQVGGVGEKLFF. The DNA of the CDR3 is TGCGCCAGCAGCCAAGTGGGCGGGGTCGGTGAAAAACTGTTTTTT.

The chain carries TRBV23-1 and TRBJ1-5, with TRBD1 identical over 8 bases. TRBV23-1 is sorted into the ORF group, with uncertain function. Trimming cost V 0 bases and J 6 bases; bases outside gene matches: 13. This CDR3 contains 18 residues. The CDR3 region is CASSQSKATGVIRQPQHF. Here the CDR3 DNA reads TGCGCCAGCAGTCAATCTAAGGCGACAGGGGTTATTCGTCAGCCCCAGCATTTT.

V gene TRBV7-8 combines with J gene TRBJ1-2; D is ambiguous. The germline V gene encodes CDR1 SGHVS and CDR2 FQNEAQ. V was trimmed by 5 bases and J by 5 bases, leaving 12 bases between them. This CDR3 has 13 amino acids. CDR3 region: CASSHTELYGYTF. The CDR3 coding sequence is TGTGCCAGCAGCCACACAGAACTTTATGGCTACACCTTC.

This clone was recorded only once. This sequence joins TRBV7-2 and TRBJ1-2; TRBD1 might be the D (5 bases). The length of the CDR3 is 17 residues. Germline-derived CDR1 and CDR2 are SGHTA and FQGNSA. V was shortened by 1 base and J by 6 bases, with 21 bases between the two germline ends. The CDR3 coding sequence is TGTGCCAGCAGCTTAGTCCCCCTCCGGGGGATGAGGGATGGCTACACCTTC. Its translation: CASSLVPLRGMRDGYTF.

The chain employs TRBV6-5 and TRBJ1-2; D not certain. Trimming removed 0 bases at V and 4 bases at J, with 15 bases between. CDR1 is MNHEY, CDR2 SVGAGI, per germline. This CDR3 is 16 amino acids long. CDR3 sequence reads: CASSYSVGPGSYGYTF. As DNA, the CDR3 is TGTGCCAGCAGTTACTCAGTAGGTCCGGGGAGCTATGGCTACACCTTC.

V is TRBV21-1 and J is TRBJ1-4; the DNA was not compared with TRBD1, the D call given in the table. TRBV21-1 constitutes a pseudogene. The CDR3 has 18 amino acids. CDR3 protein: CASSLRGPGRKHNEKLFF. The CDR3 nucleotides are TGTGCCAGCAGCCTAAGGGGGCCCGGGAGAAAGCATAATGAAAAACTGTTTTTT.

The CDR3 region is CASSLPGQGTFF. The CDR3 DNA sequence: TGCGCCAGCAGCTTACCGGGACAGGGAACTTTCTTT. The chain has TRBV5-1 and TRBJ1-1; 9 positions match TRBD1. CDR3 length: 12 residues. Germline trimming cut 2 bases from V and 12 bases from J; bases unmatched to any gene: 5. Germline CDR1 SGHRS, CDR2 YFSETQ.

As for this clone: The germline gene is not matched at one end of the junction; a read error may be the cause. The same CDR3 is also encoded by other DNA sequences in this sample. The chain recombines TRBV7-9 with TRBJ2-1, with TRBD1 as a possible D gene (5 bases). The CDR3 contains 14 residues. Germline V gene data show CDR1 as SEHNR and CDR2 as FQNEAQ (reference sequence). The CDR3, as DNA: TGCGCCAGCAGCTTAGGGCAGGGCCCTAATGAGCAGTTCTTC. Translating it yields CASSLGQGPNEQFF.

The genes are TRBV6-1 and TRBJ1-4; maybe TRBD1 (5 bases). There are 15 residues in the CDR3. CDR1 is MNHNS, CDR2 SASEGT, per germline. Between the trimmed V and J ends, which lost 2 bases and 7 bases, there was a span of 14 bases. CDR3 coding DNA: TGTGCCAGCAGTGAAATGGGGGGACGTTTTGAAAAACTGTTTTTT. Its protein product is CASSEMGGRFEKLFF.

The gene calls are TRBV27 and TRBJ2-1; 7 positions agree with TRBD1. Germline loops: CDR1 MNHEY, CDR2 SMNVEV (reference sequence). The V and J ends lost 3 bases and 4 bases, in that order; junction bases with no gene match: 6. This CDR3 has 15 residues. The CDR3 DNA reads as TGTGCCAGCAGTTTCCCACAGGGGCGTTACAATGAGCAGTTCTTC. As protein: CASSFPQGRYNEQFF.

The rearrangement uses TRBV5-1 and TRBJ2-3; 7 bases agree with TRBD1. The trim removed 4 bases at V and 1 base at J, leaving 18 bases unmatched. From germline, CDR1 is SGHRS and CDR2 YFSETQ. This CDR3 comprises 19 residues. Written as DNA, the CDR3 is TGCGCCAGCAGCCGTTGGTCAACAGGGGCCTCCGTCGGCACAGATACGCAGTATTTT. Translating it yields CASSRWSTGASVGTDTQYF.

The chain joins TRBV28 to TRBJ1-1; D is unclear. Per germline, CDR1 MDHEN and CDR2 SYDVKM. The germline V and J ends were trimmed by 3 bases and 4 bases, with 12 bases remaining between them. The CDR3 contains 14 residues. The CDR3 nucleotides are TGTGCCAGCAGTTTTGGTCGGCGGCTCACTGAAGCTTTCTTT. It codes for CASSFGRRLTEAFF.

The J gene is TRBJ1-2, the V gene TRBV30; TRBD1 aligns across 7 bases. Per the germline V gene, CDR1 is GTSNPN and CDR2 is SVGIG (reference sequence). The length of the CDR3 is 15 residues. Losses at the gene ends were 0 bases for V and 8 bases for J; bases not matched to a gene: 12. CDR3: CAWSVGGGLSGGYTF. The DNA of the CDR3 is TGTGCCTGGAGTGTAGGAGGGGGCCTGTCGGGAGGCTACACCTTC.